Following are 14 T cell receptor beta chains from one sample sequenced in a study of patients and donors after allogeneic stem cell transplantation. TCRdb processed the RT-PCR reads anew with MiXCR; each CDR3 protein has one entry. The sample includes about 410,000 distinct CDR3 sequences, approximately 16% of them seen just once. The sequencing input was blood, either unsorted or a sorted T cell fraction (not recorded which). The receptors derive from a human donor who was either an allogeneic HSCT recipient or a stem cell or donor lymphocyte infusion donor (not recorded which). It is not recorded whose cells these are; they may come from a transplant donor.

This clonotype was counted between two and nine times. The chain couples TRBV20-1 to TRBJ1-1; possible D gene TRBD1, 6 bases. Trimming removed 1 base from V and 4 bases from J, with 13 bases in between. CDR1 is DFQATT and CDR2 is SNEGSKA in the germline V gene (reference sequence). CDR3 length equals 14 residues. The CDR3 here is CSARAQGQGTEAFF. CDR3 nucleotide sequence: TGCAGTGCTAGAGCGCAGGGGCAAGGCACTGAAGCTTTCTTT.

This CDR3 is CATMEPYTDTQYF. The CDR3 bases are TGTGCCACCATGGAACCTTACACAGATACGCAGTATTTT. The rearrangement joins TRBV24-1 to TRBJ2-3; D call uncertain. Trimming cost V 8 bases and J 2 bases, with 10 bases left between them. This CDR3 is built from 13 residues. CDR1 and CDR2 (germline): KGHDR, SFDVKD.

This clonotype was detected only a few times. The J gene is TRBJ2-1, the V gene TRBV10-2; D is perhaps TRBD1 (6 bases). V lost 3 bases and J 9 bases, leaving 15 bases between the germline ends. Germline values: CDR1 WSHSY, CDR2 SAAADI. The CDR3 covers 14 residues. CDR3 coding DNA: TGCGCCAGCAGTGATCCACAGGGTTGGAGTGAGCAGTTCTTC. Amino acids: CASSDPQGWSEQFF.

This clonotype was counted between two and nine times. This sequence joins TRBV7-9 and TRBJ1-4; weak D call: TRBD1 (6 bases). Germline V gene data show CDR1 as SEHNR and CDR2 as FQNEAQ (reference sequence). The CDR3 is 12 amino acids. Trimming stripped 10 bases from V and 4 bases from J, with 10 bases between. The chain's CDR3 is CATRDNNEKLFF. DNA of the CDR3: TGTGCCACCCGGGACAATAATGAAAAACTGTTTTTT.

The chain employs TRBV27 and TRBJ1-2; unclear D gene. CDR3 length: 12 amino acids. Germline V gene lookup returns CDR1 MNHEY and CDR2 SMNVEV (reference sequence). V was trimmed by 8 bases and J by 4 bases, leaving 11 bases between them. CDR3 amino acids: CASPTAFYGYTF. The CDR3 region has the DNA TGTGCCAGCCCCACAGCTTTCTATGGCTACACCTTC.

The CDR3 coding sequence is TGTGCCAGCTCGCAAGGAGACGAGCAGTACTTC. It specifies CASSQGDEQYF. This chain joins TRBV6-5 and TRBJ2-7; D ambiguous. The CDR3 contains 11 residues. Germline CDR1 MNHEY, CDR2 SVGAGI. The V and J ends lost 8 bases and 5 bases respectively, with 10 bases between them.

The V gene is TRBV7-6, the J gene TRBJ2-7, with D possibly being TRBD1 or TRBD2 (5 bases each). The CDR3 covers 14 residues. V shed 5 bases and J shed 7 bases, with 18 bases lying between them. CDR1 is SGHVS and CDR2 is FNYEAQ in the germline V gene. This CDR3 is CASSVGPGPGEQYF. For the CDR3, the DNA is TGTGCCAGCAGCGTGGGACCGGGACCGGGGGAGCAGTACTTC.

The chain joins TRBV11-1 to TRBJ1-1; 9 bases agree with TRBD1. Germline V gene lookup returns CDR1 SGHAT and CDR2 FQDESV (reference sequence). V lost 0 bases, J lost 6 bases, and 17 bases stayed unmatched. This CDR3 contains 19 residues. CDR3 loop: CASSLAHFEPGTGPSEAFF. As DNA, the CDR3 is TGTGCCAGCAGCTTAGCACATTTTGAACCCGGGACAGGGCCTTCTGAAGCTTTCTTT.

In regard to this clonotype: The CDR3 end shows no conserved phenylalanine or tryptophan, and so a read error is likely. V gene TRBV18 combines with J gene TRBJ1-1; 9 bases agree with TRBD1. CDR3 length: 15 amino acids. V was clipped by 2 bases and J by 1 base; unmatched bases: 2. Germline CDR1 is KGHSH and CDR2 is LQKENI. The CDR3 region has the DNA TGTGCCAGCTCACCAAGGACAGGGGAGAACACTGAAGCTTTCGTT. Residues: CASSPRTGENTEAFV.

This clonotype was detected only a few times. The chain recombines TRBV27 with TRBJ2-6; possibly TRBD1 for D (6 bases). Germline V CDR1 and CDR2: MNHEY, SMNVEV (reference sequence). With 2 bases removed from V and 0 bases from J, the gap between germline ends came to 17 bases. This CDR3 region has 19 residues. CDR3 sequence reads: CASSLNYRDHSSGANVLTF. The CDR3 DNA sequence: TGTGCCAGCAGTTTAAACTACAGGGACCACAGCTCTGGGGCCAACGTCCTGACTTTC.

This clonotype occurred a few times. The rearrangement uses TRBV20-1 and TRBJ2-7; 8 positions agree with TRBD2. Looked up from germline, CDR1 is DFQATT and CDR2 is SNEGSKA (reference sequence). The CDR3 consists of 16 residues. V shed 3 bases, J shed 0 bases, and the junction held 10 bases outside the gene matches. This chain's CDR3 is CSARPGLVPRSYEQYF. The CDR3 nucleotides read TGCAGTGCTAGGCCGGGACTAGTCCCACGCTCCTACGAGCAGTACTTC.

In this sample, this clonotype turned up many times. V usage is TRBV29-1 and J usage is TRBJ1-2; tentative D call: TRBD1 (5 bases). Deletions cut 0 bases from V and 8 bases from J, with 13 bases between. This CDR3 contains 13 residues. Germline loops: CDR1 SQVTM, CDR2 ANQGSEA. Here the CDR3 reads CSVEDRGSGGYTF. The CDR3, as DNA: TGCAGCGTTGAAGATCGGGGGTCGGGGGGCTACACCTTC. The entire variable domain, with the rest obtained from reference TRBV29-1 and TRBJ1-2, is as follows: SAVISQKPSRDICQRGTSLTIQCQVDSQVTMMFWYRQQPGQSLTLIATANQGSEATYESGFVIDKFPISRPNLTFSTLTVSNMSPEDSSIYLCSVEDRGSGGYTFGSGTRLTVV.

This clonotype was counted only a few times. The chain combines TRBV3-1 with TRBJ1-1; TRBD1 matches 10 bases. This CDR3 contains 16 residues. After removal of 5 bases from V and 0 bases from J, the junction contained 6 bases not matched to a gene. In germline, CDR1 is LGHDT, CDR2 YNNKEL (reference sequence). DNA for the CDR3: TGTGCCAGCAGCACGGCGGACAGGGGGATGAACACTGAAGCTTTCTTT. Its protein is CASSTADRGMNTEAFF.

The J gene is TRBJ2-7, the V gene TRBV20-1; 7 bases are a match to TRBD2. The CDR3 is 14 residues long. Trimming at V came to 0 bases and at J to 2 bases, leaving 4 bases not matched to a gene. Germline CDR1 is DFQATT and CDR2 is SNEGSKA (reference sequence). This chain's CDR3 is CSARDSGGPYEQYF. CDR3 DNA: TGCAGTGCTAGAGATTCGGGAGGACCCTACGAGCAGTACTTC.